The clone carrying this T cell receptor beta chain was seen a few times. Here immunoSEQ multiplex PCR was the method, and the copy in TCRdb shows in-frame clones only, minus some. The table has around 690 clones, around three quarters seen once; the top ten hold 6.4%. These data are taken from a study of the immune and genomic landscape of osteosarcoma. At the level of the study: Poor-risk disease predominated: approximately 73% unfavorable response, more than 60% deceased. Localized disease at presentation in 77%; around 60% were male.

This clonotype originated in a man aged 30-40 years with osteosarcoma. Sequencing used primary tumor tissue from the femur.

In DNA, the CDR3 is TGTGCCAGCACCCCCCCCGGGACTAGCGGGGGCAATGAGCAGTTCTTC. Its protein is CASTPPGTSGGNEQFF. The chain is built from TRBV11-3 and TRBJ2-1; 14 positions match TRBD2. From germline, CDR1 is SGHNT and CDR2 YENEEA. V was pared by 7 bases and J by 6 bases, with 8 bases of the junction left unmatched. The CDR3 has 16 amino acids.